This TCR beta chain came from a study of shared clonotypes between healthy human individuals. CD45RO-negative, CCR7-selected cells formed the naive CD8 fraction, which excluded terminally differentiated effector memory CD45RA+ cells. Here immunoSEQ multiplex PCR was the method, and the copy in TCRdb shows in-frame clones only, minus some. Here the sample spans a few hundred thousand clones, nearly 97% being singletons. The germline V gene encodes CDR1 PRHDT and CDR2 FYEKMQ (reference sequence). The CDR3 totals 15 residues. Unmatched junction bases numbered 6, after V lost 3 bases and J lost 4 bases. Sequenced sample: naive CD8+ T cells sorted from blood. This TCR came from a woman between 25 and 40 years old in good health. The rearrangement joins TRBV13 to TRBJ1-2; 9 nucleotides agree with TRBD1. This CDR3 reads CASSLGQGTPYGYTF. CDR3 nucleotides: TGTGCCAGCAGCTTGGGACAGGGCACCCCCTATGGCTACACCTTC.